A single sample is the source of the 16 T cell receptor beta chains below, sequenced in a study of molecular identifiers for immune sequencing clone quantification. TCRdb called the PCR reads again in MiXCR, with one record for every CDR3 protein. Seen here are some 650,000 distinct CDR3 sequences, roughly 21% observed once, and the top ten hold roughly 0.85%. Sequenced: naive CD8+ T cells from blood, with Jurkat cell RNA spiked in. Noted subset: FACS-sorted CD8+CD4-CCR7+CD45RA+ naive T cells. These receptors originate from a human donor in good health. Some libraries in this study had Jurkat cell RNA spiked in.

This chain joins TRBV11-1 and TRBJ2-2; 8 positions match TRBD2. Germline CDR1 and CDR2: SGHAT and FQDESV (reference sequence). This CDR3 contains 16 residues. Unmatched junction bases numbered 4, after V lost 1 base and J lost 3 bases. The CDR3 DNA sequence: TGTGCCAGCAGCTTAGAAGCGGGAGTTTACACCGGGGAGCTGTTTTTT. Translated, it gives CASSLEAGVYTGELFF.

This clonotype was recorded many times. The V and J genes are TRBV9 and TRBJ1-1; TRBD1 is a possible D gene (6 bases). V shed 0 bases and J shed 0 bases, with 12 bases lying between them. Germline V CDR1 and CDR2: SGDLS, YYNGEE. The CDR3 runs 16 residues. CDR3 residues: CASSVDSTGLNTEAFF. CDR3 DNA: TGTGCCAGCAGCGTAGATTCAACAGGGCTGAACACTGAAGCTTTCTTT.

Many counts were recorded for this clonotype. The chain joins TRBV5-1 to TRBJ2-7, with D perhaps matching TRBD1 (7 bases). V was trimmed by 4 bases and J by 0 bases, leaving 17 bases between them. The CDR3 has 16 residues. CDR1 and CDR2 (germline): SGHRS, YFSETQ. CDR3 amino acids: CASSPEGAGSSYEQYF. The CDR3 region has the DNA TGCGCCAGCAGCCCGGAGGGGGCCGGGAGCTCCTACGAGCAGTACTTC. Variable domain in full (rest from reference TRBV5-1 and TRBJ2-7): KAGVTQTPRYLIKTRGQQVTLSCSPISGHRSVSWYQQTPGQGLQFLFEYFSETQRNKGNFPGRFSGRQFSNSRSEMNVSTLELGDSALYLCASSPEGAGSSYEQYFGPGTRLTVT.

Remarks on this clonotype: This may be a read error: a much more frequent sequence differs by one nucleotide. The chain recombines TRBV5-5 with TRBJ1-1, with D unresolved. The V and J ends lost 1 base and 0 bases respectively, with 4 bases between them. The CDR3 runs to 13 residues. Germline CDR1 reads SGHKS; CDR2 reads YYEKEE (reference sequence). CDR3 region: CASSLNVNTEAFF. The CDR3, as DNA: TGTGCCAGCAGCTTGAACGTGAACACTGAAGCTTTCTTT.

Turning to this clonotype: A much larger clone lies a single base off, so this may be a read error. The rearrangement links TRBV5-1 to TRBJ2-7, with D perhaps matching TRBD1 (6 bases). Germline V lookup: CDR1 SGHRS, CDR2 YFSETQ. The CDR3 is made up of 14 amino acids. The CDR3 nucleotides read TGCGCCGGCAGCTCGACTACAGGGATCAACGAGCAGTACTTC. Its protein is CAGSSTTGINEQYF. The full variable domain, rest sourced from reference TRBV5-1 and TRBJ2-7, is KAGVTQTPRYLIKTRGQQVTLSCSPISGHRSVSWYQQTPGQGLQFLFEYFSETQRNKGNFPGRFSGRQFSNSRSEMNVSTLELGDSALYLCAGSSTTGINEQYFGPGTRLTVT.

The table lists this clonotype with many counts. The genes are TRBV5-1 and TRBJ2-3, with 7 nucleotides matching TRBD2. The CDR3 is 17 residues long. Germline CDR1 SGHRS, CDR2 YFSETQ. V lost 3 bases, J lost 3 bases, and 13 bases stayed unmatched. The CDR3 DNA reads TGCGCCAGCAGCTACTCGGTTGGGGGGGTTGGTACAGATACGCAGTATTTT. Protein product: CASSYSVGGVGTDTQYF.

This clonotype was counted between two and nine times. V gene TRBV27 combines with J gene TRBJ2-7; D possibly corresponds to TRBD2 (7 bases). V was pared by 6 bases and J by 5 bases, with 14 bases between. Germline CDR1 is MNHEY and CDR2 is SMNVEV (reference sequence). The CDR3 contains 13 residues. CDR3 nucleotides: TGTGCCAGCAGAGGGGGGGCCTGGGACGAGCAGTACTTC. The encoded protein is CASRGGAWDEQYF.

The sample holds many counts of this clonotype. The chain couples TRBV14 to TRBJ2-6; D uncertain. The germline V gene encodes CDR1 SGHDN and CDR2 FVKESK. Deletions cut 2 bases from V and 2 bases from J, with 10 bases between. The CDR3 has 16 residues. CDR3 sequence: CASSQQSAAGANVLTF. The CDR3 DNA sequence: TGTGCCAGCAGCCAACAGAGCGCAGCTGGGGCCAACGTCCTGACTTTC.

In the case of this clonotype: Relative to the germline gene, one junction end is altered; a read error may explain this. This sequence joins TRBV20-1 and TRBJ2-1, with 10 bases identical to TRBD2. The length of the CDR3 is 15 residues. Per the germline V gene, CDR1 is DFQATT and CDR2 is SNEGSKA (reference sequence). CDR3 protein: CSAPSTSGPYNEQSF. CDR3 DNA sequence: TGCAGTGCTCCCTCGACTAGCGGGCCCTACAATGAGCAGTCCTTC.

This clonotype has ten or more counts. The chain employs TRBV5-1 and TRBJ2-5; no firm D call. The CDR3 is 14 residues long. CDR1 and CDR2 (germline): SGHRS, YFSETQ. V lost 0 bases to trimming and J lost 2 bases, with 8 bases between them. CDR3: CASSLDRWQETQYF. The CDR3 DNA reads as TGCGCCAGCAGCTTGGACAGATGGCAAGAGACCCAGTACTTC.

As regards this clonotype: A much larger clonotype is one base distant, so this may be a read error. Because the CDR3 is missing its conserved closing phenylalanine or tryptophan, this is likely a read error. This chain uses TRBV20-1 with TRBJ2-7; possibly TRBD1 for D (6 bases). There are 13 residues in the CDR3. Germline V gives CDR1 DFQATT, CDR2 SNEGSKA (reference sequence). The CDR3 sequence is CSPRGHLSYEQYL. In DNA form, the CDR3 reads TGCAGCCCCAGGGGCCACCTCTCCTACGAGCAGTACCTC.

This clonotype was recorded only once. It may be a read error: a sequence one base away is much more abundant. The chain uses TRBV27 and TRBJ2-7; no clear D gene. Germline assignment: CDR1 MNHEY and CDR2 SMNVEV (reference sequence). The CDR3 is made up of 13 amino acids. The CDR3 region has the DNA TGTGCCAGCAGTCCTATCGACGGCTACGGGCAGTACTTC. This sequence encodes CASSPIDGYGQYF.

This clonotype showed up many times. The chain uses TRBV12-3 or TRBV12-4 and TRBJ1-5; D uncertain. This CDR3 has 15 amino acids. Trimming shortened V by 3 bases and J by 0 bases, and 9 bases separated the two germline ends. Written as DNA, the CDR3 is TGTGCCAGCAGTTTGTTTGGGGATAGCAATCAGCCCCAGCATTTT. As protein: CASSLFGDSNQPQHF.

About this clonotype: A much bigger clone sits one base away, suggesting this may be a read error. The chain employs TRBV7-8 and TRBJ2-3, with D maybe TRBD2 (7 bases). CDR3 length: 17 amino acids. CDR1 is SGHVS, CDR2 FQNEAQ, per germline. The CDR3 here is CASSPLKGDYFTDTQCF. As DNA, the CDR3 is TGTGCCAGCAGCCCTCTTAAGGGGGACTACTTCACAGATACGCAGTGTTTT.

This clonotype appeared a few times. This chain uses TRBV30 with TRBJ2-1; D gene unclear. The germline V gene has CDR1 GTSNPN and CDR2 SVGIG (reference sequence). The CDR3 totals 12 residues. The V end lost 1 base, the J end lost 7 bases, and 8 bases lay between the germline ends. The CDR3 reads CAWSESGNEQFF. The CDR3 region has the DNA TGTGCCTGGAGTGAGAGTGGGAATGAGCAGTTCTTC. The entire variable domain, with the rest obtained from reference TRBV30 and TRBJ2-1, is as follows: SQTIHQWPATLVQPVGSPLSLECTVEGTSNPNLYWYRQAAGRGLQLLFYSVGIGQISSEVPQNLSASRPQDRQFILSSKKLLLSDSGFYLCAWSESGNEQFFGPGTRLTVL.

This clonotype was recorded at least ten times. The chain employs TRBV5-1 and TRBJ2-7; TRBD1 aligns across 8 bases. CDR1 and CDR2 from the germline V gene are SGHRS and YFSETQ. The CDR3 sequence is 15 residues long. V was clipped by 5 bases and J by 3 bases; unmatched bases: 10. In nucleotides, the CDR3 is TGCGCCAGCAGATCCGACAGGGGTTTATACTACGAGCAGTACTTC. Translated, it gives CASRSDRGLYYEQYF.